This TCR beta chain was sequenced in a study of early T cells in non-severe SARS-CoV-2 infection. Study-level background: Sequencing of unsorted whole blood was done on bulk RNA, leaving chains unpaired.

The V end was cut by 0 bases, the J end by 8 bases, with 11 bases between. Germline CDR1 and CDR2: MGHRA and YSYEKL. This CDR3 contains 14 residues. At least ten counts were recorded for this clonotype. Unique molecular identifiers were affixed to single, distinct cDNA molecules. One entry per CDR3 protein results from TCRdb running MiXCR on the 5' RACE reads. Of some 36,000 distinct CDR3 sequences listed, over 5% were seen once; the top ten hold 5.5% to 6%. The chain couples TRBV4-1 to TRBJ2-4; D possibly corresponds to TRBD2 (6 bases). This TCR derives from an adult who was a healthcare worker with PCR-confirmed SARS-CoV-2 infection or an uninfected control (not recorded which). The specimen was whole blood. CDR3 bases: TGCGCCAGCAGCCAAGAAGGGCTAGCGTACATTCAGTACTTC. It translates to CASSQEGLAYIQYF.